The TCR beta chain described here comes from a study of long-term antiretroviral therapy in people with HIV. The assay, immunoSEQ v3.0, was run at survey level. Profiling relied on immunoSEQ multiplex PCR, and the TCRdb table lists in-frame clones only, not all of them. The data contain under 45,000 clones, about 94% of them singletons. The V gene's germline CDR1 is SQVTM and CDR2 ANQGSEA. The CDR3 is made up of 13 amino acids. Trimming shortened V by 7 bases and J by 1 base, and 13 bases separated the two germline ends. The genes are TRBV29-1 and TRBJ1-1; possible D gene TRBD1, 5 bases. This receptor was obtained from a woman between 45 and 60 years old with HIV. The sequences come from unsorted PBMCs, collected just over 5 years after starting antiretroviral therapy. CDR3 amino acids: CSASTGGNTEAFF. CDR3 sequence (DNA): TGCAGCGCCTCAACAGGAGGGAACACTGAAGCTTTCTTT.